This T cell receptor beta chain derives from a study of blood T cell repertoires in COVID-19. Profiling relied on immunoSEQ multiplex PCR, and the TCRdb table lists in-frame clones only, not all of them. The sample consists of 210,000 or so clones, 80% to 90% of them appearing once. V was clipped by 3 bases and J by 4 bases, with 12 bases between them. The CDR3 runs to 15 residues. Germline CDR1 is SGHAT and CDR2 is FQNNGV. The participants were between roughly 18 and 89 years old and came from fewer than 25 US areas. Exposed enrollees had met someone with a PCR-confirmed or clinician-diagnosed COVID-19 case at some point within the 2 weeks before study entry.

The sample comprised PBMCs or T cells enriched from blood (not recorded which). This clonotype was obtained from a woman aged 45-65 years who had been exposed to COVID-19. The chain has TRBV11-2 and TRBJ2-2, with no clear D. The CDR3 sequence is CASSFVGVGTGELFF. CDR3 DNA: TGTGCCAGCAGCTTCGTGGGCGTAGGCACCGGGGAGCTGTTTTTT.